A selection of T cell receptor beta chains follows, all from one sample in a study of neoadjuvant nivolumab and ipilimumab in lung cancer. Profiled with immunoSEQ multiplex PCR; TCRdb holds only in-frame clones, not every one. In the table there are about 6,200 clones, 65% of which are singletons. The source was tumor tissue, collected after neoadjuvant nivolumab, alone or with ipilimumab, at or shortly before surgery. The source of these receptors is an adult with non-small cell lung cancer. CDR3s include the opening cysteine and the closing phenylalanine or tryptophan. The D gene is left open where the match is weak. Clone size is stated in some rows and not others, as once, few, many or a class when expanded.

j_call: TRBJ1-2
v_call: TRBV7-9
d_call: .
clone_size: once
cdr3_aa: CASSSSQYGYTF
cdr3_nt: TGTGCCAGCAGCTCCAGCCAATATGGCTACACCTTC

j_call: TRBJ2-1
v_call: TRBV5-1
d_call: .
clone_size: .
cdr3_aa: CASSSSGAQRTDEQFF
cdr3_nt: TGCGCCAGCAGCTCCTCGGGCGCGCAACGGACGGATGAGCAGTTCTTC

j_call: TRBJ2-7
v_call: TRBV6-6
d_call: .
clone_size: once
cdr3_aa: CATWGLYGVPYEQYF
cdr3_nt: TGTGCCACGTGGGGCCTATACGGGGTACCCTACGAGCAGTACTTC

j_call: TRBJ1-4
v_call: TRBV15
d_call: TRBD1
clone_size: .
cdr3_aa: CATSRDRGNEKLFF
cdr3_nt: TGTGCCACCAGCAGAGACAGGGGGAATGAAAAACTGTTTTTT

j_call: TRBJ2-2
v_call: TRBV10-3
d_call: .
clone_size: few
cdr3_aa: CAISESPPGRTGELFF
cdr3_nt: TGTGCCATCAGTGAGTCGCCCCCGGGTAGGACCGGGGAGCTGTTTTTT

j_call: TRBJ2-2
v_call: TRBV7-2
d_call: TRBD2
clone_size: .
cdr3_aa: CASSLSLTSGENTGELFF
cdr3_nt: TGTGCCAGCAGCTTAAGTCTGACAAGCGGGGAGAACACCGGGGAGCTGTTTTTT

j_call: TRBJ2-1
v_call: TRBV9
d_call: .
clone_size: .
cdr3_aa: CASSPGDEGGEQFF
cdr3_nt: TGTGCCAGCAGCCCCGGGGATGAAGGCGGTGAGCAGTTCTTC

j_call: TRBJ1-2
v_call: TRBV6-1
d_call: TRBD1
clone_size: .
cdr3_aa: CASNPTGDGYGYTF
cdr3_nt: TGTGCCAGCAATCCGACAGGGGATGGCTATGGCTACACCTTC

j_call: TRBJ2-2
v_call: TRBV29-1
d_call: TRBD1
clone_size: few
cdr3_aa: CSVQGQGNTGELFF
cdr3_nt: TGCAGCGTGCAGGGACAGGGAAACACCGGGGAGCTGTTTTTT

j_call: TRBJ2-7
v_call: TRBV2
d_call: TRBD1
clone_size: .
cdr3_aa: CASSEARDRGRDEQYF
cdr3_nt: TGTGCCAGCAGTGAAGCCCGGGACAGGGGCCGGGACGAGCAGTACTTC

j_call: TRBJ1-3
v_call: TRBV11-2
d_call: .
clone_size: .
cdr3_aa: CASSLIYRARGNTIYF
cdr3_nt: TGTGCCAGCAGCCTAATATATAGGGCGCGGGGAAACACCATATATTTT

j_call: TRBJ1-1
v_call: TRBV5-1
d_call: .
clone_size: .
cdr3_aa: CASSLGDIFMTEAFF
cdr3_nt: TGCGCCAGCAGCTTAGGGGACATCTTTATGACTGAAGCTTTCTTT

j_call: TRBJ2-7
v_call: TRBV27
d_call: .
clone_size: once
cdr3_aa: CASSLSPGNEQYF
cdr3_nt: TGTGCCAGCAGTTTATCGCCTGGGAACGAGCAGTACTTC

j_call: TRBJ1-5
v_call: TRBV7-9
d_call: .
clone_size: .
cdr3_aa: CASRSTAIGPQHF
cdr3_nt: TGTGCCAGCAGGTCGACGGCAATAGGCCCCCAGCATTTT

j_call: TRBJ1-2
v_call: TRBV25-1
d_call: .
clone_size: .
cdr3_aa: CASRSDSNYGYTF
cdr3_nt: TGTGCCAGCAGGTCAGATTCTAACTATGGCTACACCTTC

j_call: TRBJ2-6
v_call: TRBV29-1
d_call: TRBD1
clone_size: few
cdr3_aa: CSVRQGASGANVLTF
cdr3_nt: TGCAGCGTTAGACAGGGAGCTTCTGGGGCCAACGTCCTGACTTTC

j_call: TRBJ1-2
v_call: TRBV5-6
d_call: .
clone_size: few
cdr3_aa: CASSLGGRGYTNYGYTF
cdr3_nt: TGTGCCAGCAGCTTGGGAGGACGGGGGTATACTAACTATGGCTACACCTTC

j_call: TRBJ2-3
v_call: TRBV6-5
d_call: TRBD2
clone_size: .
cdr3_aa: CASSPREAGVYTQYF
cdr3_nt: TGTGCCAGCAGTCCCCGGGAAGCGGGAGTCTATACGCAGTATTTT

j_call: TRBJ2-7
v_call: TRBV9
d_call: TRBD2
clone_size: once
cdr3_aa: CASSVQLAGVYEQYF
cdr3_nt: TGTGCCAGCAGCGTTCAACTAGCGGGAGTTTACGAGCAGTACTTC

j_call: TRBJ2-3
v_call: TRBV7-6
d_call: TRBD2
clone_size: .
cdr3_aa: CASSLRGSGISTDTQYF
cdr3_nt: TGTGCCAGCAGCCTACGGGGTAGCGGGATTAGCACAGATACGCAGTATTTT

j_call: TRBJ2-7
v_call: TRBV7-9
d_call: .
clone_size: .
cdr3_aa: CASSFYGPTPYEQYF
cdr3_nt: TGTGCCAGCAGCTTTTATGGCCCCACGCCCTACGAGCAGTACTTC

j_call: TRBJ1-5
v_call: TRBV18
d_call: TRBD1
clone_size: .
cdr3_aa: CASSPGTGGQPQHF
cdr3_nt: TGTGCCAGCTCGCCCGGGACAGGGGGACAGCCCCAGCATTTT

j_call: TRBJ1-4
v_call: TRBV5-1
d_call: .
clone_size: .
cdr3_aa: CASSDGQNEKLFF
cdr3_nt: TGCGCCAGCAGCGACGGACAGAATGAAAAACTGTTTTTT

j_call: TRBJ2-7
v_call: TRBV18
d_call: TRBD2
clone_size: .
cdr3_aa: CASSPPGGVLEQYF
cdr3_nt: TGTGCCAGCTCACCACCGGGGGGGGTCTTGGAGCAGTACTTC

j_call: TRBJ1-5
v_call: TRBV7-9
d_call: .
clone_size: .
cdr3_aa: CASSHGGDSPFSNQPQHF
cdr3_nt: TGTGCCAGCAGCCACGGAGGTGACAGTCCTTTTAGCAATCAGCCCCAGCATTTT

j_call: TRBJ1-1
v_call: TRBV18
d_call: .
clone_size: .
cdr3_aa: CASSMGAGEAFF
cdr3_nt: TGTGCCAGCTCAATGGGGGCCGGGGAAGCTTTCTTT

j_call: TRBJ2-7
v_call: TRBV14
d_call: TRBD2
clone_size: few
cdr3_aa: CASSLAGGFLSYEQYF
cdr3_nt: TGTGCCAGCAGCCTAGCGGGAGGTTTCCTCTCCTACGAGCAGTACTTC

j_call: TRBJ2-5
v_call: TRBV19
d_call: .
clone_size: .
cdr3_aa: CASNGRGLKEETQYF
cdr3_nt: TGTGCCAGTAACGGTCGAGGCCTCAAGGAGGAGACCCAGTACTTC

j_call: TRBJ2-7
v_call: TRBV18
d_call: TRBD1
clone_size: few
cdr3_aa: CASLDPGQGYEQYF
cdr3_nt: TGTGCCAGCCTTGACCCGGGACAGGGTTACGAGCAGTACTTC

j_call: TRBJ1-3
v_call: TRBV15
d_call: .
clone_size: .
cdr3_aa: CATSRDIGNTIYF
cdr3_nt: TGTGCCACCAGCAGGGATATTGGAAACACCATATATTTT

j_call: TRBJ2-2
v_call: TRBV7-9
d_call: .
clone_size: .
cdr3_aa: CASSRRAGTFTGELFF
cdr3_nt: TGTGCCAGCAGCCGGCGCGCAGGAACCTTCACCGGGGAGCTGTTTTTT

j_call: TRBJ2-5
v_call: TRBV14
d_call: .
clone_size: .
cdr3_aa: CASSLVVETQYF
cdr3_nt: TGTGCCAGCAGCCTGGTGGTGGAGACCCAGTACTTC

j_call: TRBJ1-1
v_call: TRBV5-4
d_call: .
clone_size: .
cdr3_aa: CASSLSGARNTEAFF
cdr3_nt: TGTGCCAGCAGCTTATCTGGGGCGCGAAACACTGAAGCTTTCTTT

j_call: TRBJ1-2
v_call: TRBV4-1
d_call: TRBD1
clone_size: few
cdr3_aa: CASSSQRGGTDGYTF
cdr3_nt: TGCGCCAGCAGCTCCCAGAGGGGGGGGACAGACGGCTACACCTTC

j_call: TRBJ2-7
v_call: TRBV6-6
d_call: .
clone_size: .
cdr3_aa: CASSVDLQYF
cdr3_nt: TGTGCCAGCAGTGTGGACCTTCAGTACTTC

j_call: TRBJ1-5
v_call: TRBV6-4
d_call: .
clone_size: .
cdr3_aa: CASSSHHNQPQHF
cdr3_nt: TGTGCCAGCAGTAGTCACCACAATCAGCCCCAGCATTTT

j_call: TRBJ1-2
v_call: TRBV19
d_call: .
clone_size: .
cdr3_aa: CASSPAAGANYGYTF
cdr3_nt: TGTGCCAGTAGTCCCGCGGCAGGGGCTAACTATGGCTACACCTTC

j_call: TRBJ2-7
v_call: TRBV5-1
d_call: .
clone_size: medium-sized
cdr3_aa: CASSLGATTYEQYF
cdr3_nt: TGCGCCAGCAGCTTGGGGGCAACGACCTACGAGCAGTACTTC

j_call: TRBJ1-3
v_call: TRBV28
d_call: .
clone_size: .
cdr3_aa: CASSLRISGNTIYF
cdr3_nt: TGTGCCAGCAGTTTGCGGATCTCTGGAAACACCATATATTTT

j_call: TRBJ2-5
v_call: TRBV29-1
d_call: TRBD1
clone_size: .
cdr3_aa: CSCSGTGGETQYF
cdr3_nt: TGCAGCTGTTCCGGGACAGGGGGAGAGACCCAGTACTTC

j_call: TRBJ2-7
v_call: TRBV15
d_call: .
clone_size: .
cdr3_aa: CATSRDSVSEQYF
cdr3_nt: TGTGCCACCAGCAGAGATTCAGTATCCGAGCAGTACTTC

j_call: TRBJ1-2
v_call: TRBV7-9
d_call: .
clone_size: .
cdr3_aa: CASSLSDYGYTF
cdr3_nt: TGTGCCAGCAGCTTATCTGACTATGGCTACACCTTC

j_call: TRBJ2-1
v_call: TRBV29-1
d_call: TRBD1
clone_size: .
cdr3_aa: CRASGQGYNEQFF
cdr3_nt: TGCAGGGCCTCGGGACAGGGCTACAATGAGCAGTTCTTC

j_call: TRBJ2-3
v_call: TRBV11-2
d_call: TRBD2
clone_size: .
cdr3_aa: CASSRRTSGPTDTQYF
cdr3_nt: TGTGCCAGCAGCCGACGGACTAGCGGACCCACAGATACGCAGTATTTT

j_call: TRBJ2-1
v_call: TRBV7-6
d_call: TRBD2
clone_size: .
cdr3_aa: CASSLFGTSGSSRNEQFF
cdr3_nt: TGTGCCAGCAGCTTATTCGGGACTAGCGGGAGTTCAAGAAATGAGCAGTTCTTC

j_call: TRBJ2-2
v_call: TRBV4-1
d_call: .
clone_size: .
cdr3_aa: CASSPIPNRGELFF
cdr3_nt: TGCGCCAGCAGCCCTATCCCAAACAGGGGGGAGCTGTTTTTT

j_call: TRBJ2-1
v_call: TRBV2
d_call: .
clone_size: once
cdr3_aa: CASLSLGNVINEQFF
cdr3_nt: TGTGCCAGCTTATCGCTCGGGAACGTCATAAATGAGCAGTTCTTC

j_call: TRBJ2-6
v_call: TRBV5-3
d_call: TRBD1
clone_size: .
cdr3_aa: CASSTGGSGANVLTF
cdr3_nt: TGTGCCAGCAGTACAGGGGGCTCTGGGGCCAACGTCCTGACTTTC

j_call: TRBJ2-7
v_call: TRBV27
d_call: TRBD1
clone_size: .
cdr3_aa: CASTRQGSAYEQYF
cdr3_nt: TGTGCCAGCACCCGACAGGGTAGTGCGTACGAGCAGTACTTC

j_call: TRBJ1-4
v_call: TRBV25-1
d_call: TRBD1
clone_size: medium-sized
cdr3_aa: CASSELLGQGASNEKLFF
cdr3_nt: TGTGCCAGCAGTGAATTACTAGGACAGGGGGCATCTAATGAAAAACTGTTTTTT